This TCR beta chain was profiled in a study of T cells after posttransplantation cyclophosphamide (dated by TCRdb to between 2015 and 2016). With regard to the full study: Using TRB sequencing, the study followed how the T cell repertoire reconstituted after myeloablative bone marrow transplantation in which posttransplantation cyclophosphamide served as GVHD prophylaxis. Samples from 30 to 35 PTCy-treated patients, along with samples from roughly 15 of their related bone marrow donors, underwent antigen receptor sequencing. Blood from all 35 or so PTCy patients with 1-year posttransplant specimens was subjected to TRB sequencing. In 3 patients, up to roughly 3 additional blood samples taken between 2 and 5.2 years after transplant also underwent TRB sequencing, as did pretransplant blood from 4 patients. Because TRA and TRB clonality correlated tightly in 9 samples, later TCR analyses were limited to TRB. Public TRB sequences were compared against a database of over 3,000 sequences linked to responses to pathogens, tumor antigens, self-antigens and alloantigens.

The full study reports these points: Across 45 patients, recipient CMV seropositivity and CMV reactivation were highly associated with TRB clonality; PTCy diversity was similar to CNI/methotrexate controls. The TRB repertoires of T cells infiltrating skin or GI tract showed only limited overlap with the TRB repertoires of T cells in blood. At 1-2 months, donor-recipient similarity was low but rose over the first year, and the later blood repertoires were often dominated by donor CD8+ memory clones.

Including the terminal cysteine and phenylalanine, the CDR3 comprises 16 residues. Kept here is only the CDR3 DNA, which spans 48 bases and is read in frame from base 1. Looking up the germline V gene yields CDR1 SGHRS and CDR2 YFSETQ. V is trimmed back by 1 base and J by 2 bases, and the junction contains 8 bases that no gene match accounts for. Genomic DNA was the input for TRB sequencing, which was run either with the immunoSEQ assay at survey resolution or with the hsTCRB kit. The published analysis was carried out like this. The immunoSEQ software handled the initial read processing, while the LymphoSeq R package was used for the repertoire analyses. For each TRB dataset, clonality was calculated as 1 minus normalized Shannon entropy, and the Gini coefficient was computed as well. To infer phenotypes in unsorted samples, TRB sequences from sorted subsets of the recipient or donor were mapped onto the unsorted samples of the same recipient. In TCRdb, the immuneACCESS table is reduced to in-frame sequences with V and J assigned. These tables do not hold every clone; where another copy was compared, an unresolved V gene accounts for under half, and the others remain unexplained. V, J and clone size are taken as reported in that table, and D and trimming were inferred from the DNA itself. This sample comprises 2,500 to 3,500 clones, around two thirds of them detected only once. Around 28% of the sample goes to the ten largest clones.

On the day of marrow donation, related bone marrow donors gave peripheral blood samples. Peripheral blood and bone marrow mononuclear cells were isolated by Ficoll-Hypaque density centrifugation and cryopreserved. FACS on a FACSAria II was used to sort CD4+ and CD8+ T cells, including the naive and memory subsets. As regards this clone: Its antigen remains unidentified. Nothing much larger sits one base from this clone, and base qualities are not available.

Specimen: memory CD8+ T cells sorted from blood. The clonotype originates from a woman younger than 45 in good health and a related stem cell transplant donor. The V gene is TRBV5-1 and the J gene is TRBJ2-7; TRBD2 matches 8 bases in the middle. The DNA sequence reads TGCGCCAGCAGCTTGAATATTGGACTAGCTGCCTACGAGCAGTACTTC. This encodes CASSLNIGLAAYEQYF.